This note documents a single T cell receptor (beta chain) sequence. The antigen remains unidentified. The length of the CDR3 is 14 residues. Germline CDR1 MNHEY, CDR2 SVGAGI. V lost 7 bases, J lost 5 bases, and 9 bases stayed unmatched. The sample comes from a study of T cell responses to AZD1222 COVID-19 vaccine. Study results and caveats: Nearly half of spike-specific TCRs reportedly target variant regions that are unmutated in the B.1.351 and B.1.1.7 variants. Clonal diversity was possibly underestimated, and the donors were mostly white British, with more females. Repertoire sampling was restricted to post-peak T cell response timepoints.

Method: immunoSEQ multiplex PCR; TCRdb's copy keeps in-frame clones and lacks some. The table lists about 180,000 clones, approximately 86% of them singletons. Sample: peripheral blood, taken 28 days after the second AZD1222 dose. The chain joins TRBV6-5 to TRBJ2-5; 8 nucleotides agree with TRBD1. This receptor was taken from an adult who received the AZD1222 COVID-19 vaccine. The CDR3 loop is CASTGQGAGETQYF. The CDR3 DNA is TGTGCCAGCACCGGGCAGGGGGCGGGGGAGACCCAGTACTTC.